One sample yielded the 8 T cell receptor beta chains listed below, sequenced in a study of brain T cells in children with intractable seizures. The protocol was immunoSEQ multiplex PCR, while the TCRdb copy is restricted to in-frame clones and leaves out a portion. Found here are hundreds of thousands of clones, over 90% of them singletons; the top ten hold around 5%. Described time point: blood from clinic visit 5 months post-surgery; TSC patient then seizure free. The sequenced sample was peripheral blood, obtained 4 to 5 months after surgery. The source of these receptors is a boy under two years old with tuberous sclerosis and intractable seizures.

The rearrangement uses TRBV4-2 and TRBJ2-5, with TRBD2 matching 9 bases. V was clipped by 3 bases and J by 5 bases; unmatched bases: 7. The CDR3 runs to 15 residues. Germline V gene sequence: CDR1 LGHNA, CDR2 YNFKEQ. CDR3: CASSHLSGSRETQYF. CDR3 coding DNA: TGTGCCAGCAGCCACCTTAGCGGGAGCCGTGAGACCCAGTACTTC.

The V call is TRBV13, the J call TRBJ2-1; maybe TRBD1 (6 bases). The V gene's germline CDR1 is PRHDT and CDR2 FYEKMQ (reference sequence). The V and J ends lost 4 bases and 0 bases respectively, with 25 bases between them. This CDR3 spans 20 amino acids. The DNA for the CDR3 is TGTGCCAGCAGCTGGGCGAGGCCCGAGGACAGCCGACGCTCCTACAATGAGCAGTTCTTC. Protein product: CASSWARPEDSRRSYNEQFF.

This clone was observed once. The chain combines TRBV20-1 with TRBJ2-1; unclear D gene. Per the germline V gene, CDR1 is DFQATT and CDR2 is SNEGSKA (reference sequence). Trimming shortened V by 0 bases and J by 6 bases, and 3 bases separated the two germline ends. This CDR3 has 11 residues. CDR3 sequence reads: CSARDFNEQFF. CDR3 coding DNA: TGCAGTGCTAGAGATTTCAATGAGCAGTTCTTC.

The chain uses TRBV5-1 and TRBJ2-7; no clear D gene. V was cut by 0 bases and J by 2 bases, with 6 bases left in between. Germline V gives CDR1 SGHRS, CDR2 YFSETQ. The CDR3 length is 13 residues. CDR3 residues: CASSLGSPYEQYF. CDR3 bases: TGCGCCAGCAGCTTGGGCAGCCCCTACGAGCAGTACTTC.

This chain uses TRBV5-1 with TRBJ1-4; D is undetermined. Germline V gene data show CDR1 as SGHRS and CDR2 as YFSETQ. This CDR3 is 17 amino acids long. Trimming took 0 bases from V and 0 from J, leaving 12 bases between them. The CDR3 is CASSLGLWQPTNEKLFF. CDR3 bases: TGCGCCAGCAGCTTGGGTCTTTGGCAGCCAACTAATGAAAAACTGTTTTTT.

The count of this clone is one. The CDR3 bases are TGTGCCAGCTCTTCAGGGTACACTGAAGCTTTCTTT. It encodes CASSSGYTEAFF. The chain couples TRBV6-5 to TRBJ1-1, with D perhaps matching TRBD1 (5 bases). V lost 8 bases and J lost 3, with 10 bases in between. Germline CDR1 reads MNHEY; CDR2 reads SVGAGI. The CDR3 extends over 12 amino acids.

This CDR3 reads CASSFRPRDANSPLHF. The CDR3 coding sequence is TGTGCCAGCAGCTTTCGACCCCGGGATGCTAATTCACCCCTCCACTTT. The gene calls are TRBV13 and TRBJ1-6; D ambiguous. CDR3 length equals 16 residues. The germline CDR1 and CDR2 sequences are PRHDT and FYEKMQ (reference sequence). With 3 bases removed from V and 6 bases from J, the gap between germline ends came to 15 bases.

This clone was recorded a few times. The V gene is TRBV3-1 (or the pseudogene TRBV3-2), the J gene TRBJ2-2; D gene ambiguous. In germline, CDR1 is LGHDT, CDR2 YNNKEL (reference sequence). This CDR3 contains 12 residues. Trimming removed 4 bases from V and 7 bases from J, with 7 bases in between. Here the CDR3 reads CASSLYGGELFF. DNA of the CDR3: TGTGCCAGCAGCCTTTACGGCGGGGAGCTGTTTTTT.